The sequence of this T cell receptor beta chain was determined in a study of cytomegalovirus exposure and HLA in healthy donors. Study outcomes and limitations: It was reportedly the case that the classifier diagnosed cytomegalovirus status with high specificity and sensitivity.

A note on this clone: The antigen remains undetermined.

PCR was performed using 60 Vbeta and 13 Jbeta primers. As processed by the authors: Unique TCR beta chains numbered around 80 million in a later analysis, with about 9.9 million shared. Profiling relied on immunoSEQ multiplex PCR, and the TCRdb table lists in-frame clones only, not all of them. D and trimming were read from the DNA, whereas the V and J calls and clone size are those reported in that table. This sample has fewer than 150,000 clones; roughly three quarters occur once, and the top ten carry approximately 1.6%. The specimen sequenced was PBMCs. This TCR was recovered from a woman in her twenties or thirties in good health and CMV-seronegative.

The CDR3 DNA is TGTGCCAGCAGTGACAACAGGGGGCCGGTAACTAATGAAAAACTGTTTTTT. Residues: CASSDNRGPVTNEKLFF. V and J are TRBV27 and TRBJ1-4; TRBD1 matches 9 bases. This CDR3 comprises 17 residues. Germline V gene lookup returns CDR1 MNHEY and CDR2 SMNVEV (reference sequence). V gave up 5 bases and J gave up 1 base; unmatched junction bases: 8. The complete variable domain, with remaining parts taken from reference TRBV27 and TRBJ1-4, reads EAQVTQNPRYLITVTGKKLTVTCSQNMNHEYMSWYRQDPGLGLRQIYYSMNVEVTDKGDVPEGYKVSRKEKRNFPLILESPSPNQTSLYFCASSDNRGPVTNEKLFFGSGTQLSVL.